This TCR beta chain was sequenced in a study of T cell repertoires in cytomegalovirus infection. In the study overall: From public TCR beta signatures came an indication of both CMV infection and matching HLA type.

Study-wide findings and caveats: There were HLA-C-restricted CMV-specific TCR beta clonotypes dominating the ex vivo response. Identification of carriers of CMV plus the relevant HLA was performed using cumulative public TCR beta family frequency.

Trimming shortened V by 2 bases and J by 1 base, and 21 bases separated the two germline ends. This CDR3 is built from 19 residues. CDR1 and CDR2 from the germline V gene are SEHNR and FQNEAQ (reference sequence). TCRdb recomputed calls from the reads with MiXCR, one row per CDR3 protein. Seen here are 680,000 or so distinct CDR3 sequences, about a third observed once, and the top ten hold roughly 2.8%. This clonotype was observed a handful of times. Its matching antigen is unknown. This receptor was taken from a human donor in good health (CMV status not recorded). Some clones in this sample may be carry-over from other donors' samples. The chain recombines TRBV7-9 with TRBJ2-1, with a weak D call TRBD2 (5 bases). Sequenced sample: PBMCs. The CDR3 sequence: CASSLLQGGGLQSYNEQFF. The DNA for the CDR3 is TGTGCCAGCAGCTTATTACAAGGCGGCGGGCTGCAGTCCTACAATGAGCAGTTCTTC.